The clone carrying this TCR beta chain was detected many times. Preparation of the TCRbeta library used unique molecular identifiers. TCRdb analysed the PCR reads with MiXCR anew, one entry per CDR3 protein. The sample consists of 73,000 or so distinct CDR3 sequences, approximately 4.4% of them appearing once. The data are from a study of T-cell reconstitution after alpha-beta-depleted transplantation in children. CDR3 size: 14 residues. The germline CDR1 and CDR2 sequences are SGHAT and FQNNGV. V gave up 4 bases and J gave up 8 bases, with 14 bases separating them. This receptor was taken from a boy younger than two who had a stem cell transplant for acute myeloid leukemia, so the T cells may come from the graft donor. The V and J genes are TRBV11-2 and TRBJ1-4; TRBD1 might be the D (5 bases). The sample here was PBMCs, mostly from graft donor cells, taken 180 days after TCRalphabeta/CD19-depleted stem cell transplant. CDR3 amino acids: CASSSHGAGEKLFF. The CDR3 region has the DNA TGTGCCAGCAGCTCTCACGGGGCAGGAGAAAAACTGTTTTTT.